Listed below are T cell receptor beta chains from one sample, sequenced in a study of immune heterogeneity within non-small cell lung tumors. Via MiXCR, TCRdb re-called the multiplex PCR reads, giving one row per CDR3 protein. The sample carries about 3,300 distinct CDR3 sequences, about 50% recorded once. Material: lung tumor tissue. These receptor sequences come from a man between 60 and 75 years old with non-small cell lung cancer. Both conserved end residues are part of each CDR3. A D gene is named only where the DNA matches it firmly. Only part of the rows carry a size: once, few, many, or a class if the clone is expanded.

few,NA,TRBJ1-1,TRBV6-5,CASSYSGMGRGTEAFF,TGTGCCAGCAGTTACTCGGGTATGGGGAGAGGTACTGAAGCTTTCTTT
NA,TRBD1,TRBJ1-5,TRBV6-5,CASSYSGGMGQGVGLNQPQHF,TGTGCCAGCAGTTATAGCGGGGGAATGGGACAGGGAGTGGGCCTCAATCAGCCCCAGCATTTT
NA,TRBD2,TRBJ2-7,TRBV20-1,CSARRGLAFYEQYF,TGCAGTGCCCGTCGGGGACTAGCCTTTTACGAGCAGTACTTC
NA,NA,TRBJ2-7,TRBV6-1,CATVGLTYEQYF,TGTGCCACTGTCGGACTAACCTACGAGCAGTACTTC
NA,NA,TRBJ2-7,TRBV10-3,CAISERDQTGEQYF,TGTGCCATCAGTGAAAGGGACCAAACTGGGGAGCAGTACTTC
medium-sized,TRBD1,TRBJ1-1,TRBV5-1,CASSLRGQTNTEAFF,TGCGCCAGCAGCTTGAGGGGACAGACGAACACTGAAGCTTTCTTT
medium-sized,NA,TRBJ2-1,TRBV19,CASSIGRGWNEQFF,TGTGCCAGTAGTATTGGAAGGGGTTGGAATGAGCAGTTCTTC
NA,NA,TRBJ2-5,TRBV19,CASSMGLPGETQYF,TGTGCCAGTAGTATGGGGCTCCCTGGAGAGACCCAGTACTTC
NA,NA,TRBJ2-3,TRBV27,CASSLSWSQYF,TGTGCCAGCAGTTTATCGTGGTCGCAGTATTTT
NA,NA,TRBJ2-7,TRBV27,CASSLSGTITEQYF,TGTGCCAGCAGTTTATCGGGGACAATAACCGAGCAGTACTTC
medium-sized,TRBD2,TRBJ2-3,TRBV7-2,CASSRVAGGGDTQYF,TGTGCCAGCTCGCGTGTGGCGGGAGGAGGAGATACGCAGTATTTT
few,TRBD2,TRBJ2-7,TRBV6-2/TRBV6-3,CASSSPPPGSGDGEQYF,TGTGCCAGCAGTTCCCCCCCCCCGGGAAGCGGGGACGGCGAGCAGTACTTC
NA,NA,TRBJ2-7,TRBV28,CASSPGTLKIVF,TGTGCCAGCAGTCCCGGGACGTTGAAGATCGTCTTC
large,NA,TRBJ2-3,TRBV28,CASSLGISSTDTQYF,TGTGCCAGCAGTTTAGGCATCTCTAGCACAGATACGCAGTATTTT
NA,TRBD1,TRBJ2-7,TRBV20-1,CSAKTTDRADEQYF,TGCAGTGCTAAAACAACAGACAGGGCCGACGAGCAGTACTTC
medium-sized,NA,TRBJ2-5,TRBV11-2,CASSLEFQNKETQYF,TGTGCCAGCAGCTTAGAGTTCCAGAACAAAGAGACCCAGTACTTC
NA,TRBD1,TRBJ1-5,TRBV28,CASTPGQGDQKNQPQHF,TGTGCCAGCACCCCGGGACAGGGTGACCAAAAGAATCAGCCCCAGCATTTT
NA,NA,TRBJ2-7,TRBV12-3/TRBV12-4,CASSRTASSYEQYF,TGTGCCAGCAGTAGGACCGCGAGCTCCTACGAGCAGTACTTC
NA,NA,TRBJ1-1,TRBV29-1,CSVGTLDFFMNTEAFF,TGCAGCGTTGGAACCCTTGATTTTTTTATGAACACTGAAGCTTTCTTT
NA,NA,TRBJ2-2,TRBV11-2,CASSPGRQITGELFF,TGTGCCAGCAGCCCCGGGAGACAGATCACCGGGGAGCTGTTTTTT
medium-sized,NA,TRBJ1-5,TRBV7-8,CASRTRRLKKNQPQHF,TGTGCCAGCAGAACAAGGAGGCTTAAAAAAAATCAGCCCCAGCATTTT
NA,NA,TRBJ1-4,TRBV6-1,CASSIIQGTNEKLFF,TGTGCCAGCAGTATCATACAGGGTACTAATGAAAAACTGTTTTTT
medium-sized,NA,TRBJ2-1,TRBV5-4,CASSFPGTNSYNEQFF,TGTGCCAGCAGCTTTCCGGGAACGAATTCCTACAATGAGCAGTTCTTC
NA,NA,TRBJ2-1,TRBV6-1,CASRILGSEQFF,TGTGCCAGCAGGATACTGGGGAGTGAGCAGTTCTTC
medium-sized,NA,TRBJ1-5,TRBV6-4,CASSTELNQPQHF,TGTGCCAGCAGTACAGAGCTCAATCAGCCCCAGCATTTT
medium-sized,TRBD2,TRBJ2-1,TRBV7-8,CASSLAGLAFSEQFF,TGTGCCAGCAGCTTAGCGGGACTAGCGTTCAGTGAGCAGTTCTTC
medium-sized,NA,TRBJ1-1,TRBV12-3/TRBV12-4,CASSLTQNTEAFF,TGTGCCAGCAGTTTAACACAAAACACTGAAGCTTTCTTT
NA,TRBD1,TRBJ2-4,TRBV2,CARQGADKNIQYF,TGTGCGAGGCAGGGGGCGGACAAAAACATTCAGTACTTC
few,TRBD2,TRBJ2-2,TRBV15,CATSRIAGHNTGELFF,TGTGCCACCAGCAGAATAGCGGGACATAACACCGGGGAGCTGTTTTTT
NA,TRBD2,TRBJ2-1,TRBV20-1,CSADQPGLALNEQFF,TGCAGTGCGGACCAACCGGGACTAGCATTAAATGAGCAGTTCTTC
NA,TRBD2,TRBJ2-7,TRBV7-6,CASSLAEGLALSYEQYF,TGTGCCAGCAGCTTAGCCGAAGGACTAGCGCTTTCCTACGAGCAGTACTTC
medium-sized,TRBD2,TRBJ2-1,TRBV9,CASSVGGLAGSNEQFF,TGTGCCAGCAGCGTAGGTGGTCTAGCGGGGTCTAATGAGCAGTTCTTC
NA,NA,TRBJ2-5,TRBV5-1,CASSLGQRGTQYF,TGCGCCAGCAGCTTGGGACAGAGAGGGACCCAGTACTTC
NA,NA,TRBJ1-4,TRBV6-1,CASSPTETNEKLFF,TGTGCCAGCAGTCCCACAGAAACAAATGAAAAACTGTTTTTT
NA,TRBD1,TRBJ1-4,TRBV7-9,CASSFTGGPATNEKLFF,TGTGCCAGCAGCTTCACAGGGGGCCCAGCAACTAATGAAAAACTGTTTTTT
once,NA,TRBJ2-1,TRBV20-1,CSAKRQRLDDGQFF,TGCAGTGCTAAAAGACAAAGGCTAGACGATGGGCAGTTCTTC
few,NA,TRBJ2-7,TRBV19,CPVYEQYF,TGTCCAGTATACGAGCAGTACTTC
NA,NA,TRBJ2-7,TRBV2,CASSSISYEQYF,TGTGCCAGCAGTAGCATCTCCTACGAGCAGTACTTC
medium-sized,TRBD1,TRBJ1-5,TRBV5-8,CASSPGTGDNQPQHF,TGTGCCAGCAGCCCTGGGACAGGGGATAATCAGCCCCAGCATTTT
medium-sized,NA,TRBJ2-2,TRBV3-1,CASSQVETGELFF,TGTGCCAGCAGCCAAGTTGAAACCGGGGAGCTGTTTTTT
NA,TRBD2,TRBJ2-3,TRBV6-1,CASSLSGSGSDTQYF,TGTGCCAGCAGCCTTAGCGGGAGTGGGTCAGATACGCAGTATTTT
medium-sized,TRBD1,TRBJ2-7,TRBV9,CASSGSGTAPYEQYF,TGTGCCAGCAGCGGTTCCGGGACAGCTCCCTACGAGCAGTACTTC
large,TRBD1,TRBJ1-1,TRBV10-1,CAYRDRDNTEAFF,TGCGCCTACCGGGACAGGGATAACACTGAAGCTTTCTTT
medium-sized,NA,TRBJ1-4,TRBV3-1,CASSQGGVEKLFF,TGTGCCAGCAGCCAAGGGGGGGTTGAAAAACTGTTTTTT
large,NA,TRBJ1-1,TRBV13,CASSLGHGEGAFF,TGTGCCAGCAGCTTAGGCCATGGAGAGGGAGCTTTCTTT
NA,NA,TRBJ1-1,TRBV3-1,CASSQSRLEAFF,TGTGCCAGCAGCCAGAGTAGGCTAGAGGCTTTCTTT
medium-sized,TRBD2,TRBJ2-3,TRBV20-1,CSARDRSGRADTQYF,TGCAGTGCTAGAGATCGAAGCGGGAGGGCCGATACGCAGTATTTT
few,NA,TRBJ1-5,TRBV20-1,CSARLWGQPQHF,TGCAGTGCTCGATTATGGGGGCAGCCCCAGCATTTT
medium-sized,NA,TRBJ2-3,TRBV7-8,CASSSRDVGTNTQYF,TGTGCCAGCAGCTCACGGGACGTTGGGACAAATACGCAGTATTTT
NA,TRBD2,TRBJ2-3,TRBV10-2,CASKGTTFNTDTQYF,TGCGCCAGCAAGGGGACTACCTTTAACACAGATACGCAGTATTTT
medium-sized,NA,TRBJ2-1,TRBV18,CASSPSGGSGNEQFF,TGTGCCAGCTCACCTTCTGGGGGTTCGGGCAATGAGCAGTTCTTC